Listed below are T cell receptor beta chains from one sample, sequenced in a study of T cells in pancreatic ductal adenocarcinoma. The repertoire was sequenced with immunoSEQ multiplex PCR; TCRdb's copy has only in-frame clones and lacks some. The sample holds about 98,000 clones, about 95% seen once. The material sequenced was PBMCs. The receptors stem from a human donor with pancreatic ductal adenocarcinoma. CDR3s include the opening cysteine and the closing phenylalanine or tryptophan. Fields, in order: D gene, clone size, J gene, V gene, CDR3 DNA, CDR3 protein. D genes are given only for firm matches. Clone size, where shown, is once, few, many, or a class for clones that have expanded.

D gene: NA; clone size: NA; J gene: TRBJ1-1; V gene: TRBV30; CDR3 DNA: TGTGCCCGGAGCCCCACCCGGGTGGAAGCTTTCTTT; CDR3 protein: CARSPTRVEAFF
D gene: TRBD1; clone size: NA; J gene: TRBJ1-2; V gene: TRBV28; CDR3 DNA: TGTGCCAGCACAATGGCGGGACAGGGGAGCTATGGCTACACCTTC; CDR3 protein: CASTMAGQGSYGYTF
D gene: TRBD1; clone size: NA; J gene: TRBJ2-7; V gene: TRBV29-1; CDR3 DNA: TGCAGCGTTGTCCCTACAGGGGGCGGCGAGCAGTACTTC; CDR3 protein: CSVVPTGGGEQYF
D gene: TRBD2; clone size: NA; J gene: TRBJ2-2; V gene: TRBV7-8; CDR3 DNA: TGTGCCAGCAGCTTAGAGAGCGGGGGACCGAACACCGGGGAGCTGTTTTTT; CDR3 protein: CASSLESGGPNTGELFF
D gene: TRBD1; clone size: NA; J gene: TRBJ2-7; V gene: TRBV7-2; CDR3 DNA: TGTGCCAGCAGCTCCACAGGGGTTAGGAACGAGCAGTACTTC; CDR3 protein: CASSSTGVRNEQYF
D gene: NA; clone size: NA; J gene: TRBJ2-5; V gene: TRBV7-9; CDR3 DNA: TGTGCCAGCGGGGAGAGACGGTTTCGGGAAGAGACCCAGTACTTC; CDR3 protein: CASGERRFREETQYF
D gene: NA; clone size: NA; J gene: TRBJ2-3; V gene: TRBV30; CDR3 DNA: TGTGCCTGGCTCTCTAGCACAGATACGCAGTATTTT; CDR3 protein: CAWLSSTDTQYF
D gene: NA; clone size: NA; J gene: TRBJ2-7; V gene: TRBV28; CDR3 DNA: TGTGCCAGCATGGCATACTCCTACGAGCAGTACTTC; CDR3 protein: CASMAYSYEQYF
D gene: TRBD2; clone size: NA; J gene: TRBJ2-7; V gene: TRBV18; CDR3 DNA: TGTGCCAGCTCACTTAACAGGGGACTGGGACTAATTAGCGGGAGGAAGGACGAGCAGTACTTC; CDR3 protein: CASSLNRGLGLISGRKDEQYF
D gene: NA; clone size: NA; J gene: TRBJ1-1; V gene: TRBV7-3; CDR3 DNA: TGTGCCAGCAGCTTAAACTCGGTCACTGAAGCTTTCTTT; CDR3 protein: CASSLNSVTEAFF
D gene: TRBD2; clone size: NA; J gene: TRBJ2-7; V gene: TRBV27; CDR3 DNA: TGTGCCAGCAGTTACACTAGCGGGCCTTCCTACGAGCAGTACTTC; CDR3 protein: CASSYTSGPSYEQYF
D gene: TRBD1; clone size: NA; J gene: TRBJ2-7; V gene: TRBV2; CDR3 DNA: TGTGCCAGCAGAGGACAGGTTTGGTACTTC; CDR3 protein: CASRGQVWYF
D gene: NA; clone size: NA; J gene: TRBJ1-4; V gene: TRBV9; CDR3 DNA: TGTGCCAGCAGCTCCAGGGAGGTCGGTGAAAAACTGTTTTTT; CDR3 protein: CASSSREVGEKLFF
D gene: TRBD2; clone size: NA; J gene: TRBJ2-7; V gene: TRBV6-5; CDR3 DNA: TGTGCCAGCAGTTACTCTGCTAGCGGGATCTACGAGCAGTACTTC; CDR3 protein: CASSYSASGIYEQYF
D gene: NA; clone size: NA; J gene: TRBJ1-1; V gene: TRBV5-1; CDR3 DNA: TGCGCCAGCAGCGCCAGACAGAACACTGAAGCTTTCTTT; CDR3 protein: CASSARQNTEAFF
D gene: NA; clone size: NA; J gene: TRBJ1-3; V gene: TRBV19; CDR3 DNA: TGTGCCAGTAGGCGTGACAGATCTGGAAACACCATATATTTT; CDR3 protein: CASRRDRSGNTIYF
D gene: TRBD1; clone size: NA; J gene: TRBJ2-7; V gene: TRBV10-3; CDR3 DNA: TGTGCCATCAGTGAGAGGACAGGGGGCTACGAGCAGTACTTC; CDR3 protein: CAISERTGGYEQYF
D gene: TRBD2; clone size: NA; J gene: TRBJ2-1; V gene: TRBV7-3; CDR3 DNA: TGTGCCAGCAGCTTACCACTAGCGGGAGACAATGAGCAGTTCTTC; CDR3 protein: CASSLPLAGDNEQFF
D gene: TRBD1; clone size: NA; J gene: TRBJ2-5; V gene: TRBV29-1; CDR3 DNA: TGCAGCTCCCGGAAGGGGACAGGGGTTCTATCCCTCGGGGAGACCCAGTACTTC; CDR3 protein: CSSRKGTGVLSLGETQYF
D gene: NA; clone size: NA; J gene: TRBJ1-2; V gene: TRBV7-9; CDR3 DNA: TGTGCCAGCAGCCCCGGTGGAGGTGGCTACACCTTC; CDR3 protein: CASSPGGGGYTF
D gene: NA; clone size: few; J gene: TRBJ2-2; V gene: TRBV18; CDR3 DNA: TGTGCCAGCTCACCCAGGGCCGGGGAGCTGTTTTTT; CDR3 protein: CASSPRAGELFF
D gene: NA; clone size: NA; J gene: TRBJ2-5; V gene: TRBV12-5; CDR3 DNA: TGTGCTAGTGGTCGGACAGCGGAGACCCAGTACTTC; CDR3 protein: CASGRTAETQYF
D gene: TRBD1; clone size: NA; J gene: TRBJ2-7; V gene: TRBV28; CDR3 DNA: TGTGCCAGCAGGGGGACAGCAGAGCCAGCGGTTCCCTACGAGCAGTACTTC; CDR3 protein: CASRGTAEPAVPYEQYF
D gene: TRBD2; clone size: once; J gene: TRBJ2-7; V gene: TRBV27; CDR3 DNA: TGTGCCAGCAGTAAACTTAGCGGGAGAAGCTCCTACGAGCAGTACTTC; CDR3 protein: CASSKLSGRSSYEQYF
D gene: NA; clone size: NA; J gene: TRBJ2-7; V gene: TRBV11-2; CDR3 DNA: TGTGCCAGCAGCCTCTTATACGAGCAGTACTTC; CDR3 protein: CASSLLYEQYF
D gene: NA; clone size: NA; J gene: TRBJ2-7; V gene: TRBV2; CDR3 DNA: TGTGCCAGCAGTGCAGAGGCCTACGAGCAGTACTTC; CDR3 protein: CASSAEAYEQYF
D gene: TRBD2; clone size: NA; J gene: TRBJ2-1; V gene: TRBV7-2; CDR3 DNA: TGTGCCAGCAGTCCTACAAACTTGGCGGGAGTAGCGTTCTTC; CDR3 protein: CASSPTNLAGVAFF
D gene: TRBD1; clone size: few; J gene: TRBJ1-1; V gene: TRBV6-5; CDR3 DNA: TGTGCCAGCAGAACTGGGACAGGAAGAGCTTTCTTT; CDR3 protein: CASRTGTGRAFF
D gene: NA; clone size: NA; J gene: TRBJ2-6; V gene: TRBV27; CDR3 DNA: TGTGCCAGCAGTTTTACTGGGGCCAACGTCCTGACTTTC; CDR3 protein: CASSFTGANVLTF
D gene: TRBD2; clone size: once; J gene: TRBJ2-7; V gene: TRBV7-2; CDR3 DNA: TGTGCCAGCAGACACTCTAGCGGGCCGCCAGAGCAGTACTTC; CDR3 protein: CASRHSSGPPEQYF
D gene: TRBD2; clone size: NA; J gene: TRBJ2-5; V gene: TRBV7-3; CDR3 DNA: TGTGCCAGCAGCCCTAGGACTAGCGGGAGCGGTCAAAAGACCCAGTACTTC; CDR3 protein: CASSPRTSGSGQKTQYF
D gene: NA; clone size: once; J gene: TRBJ2-6; V gene: TRBV2; CDR3 DNA: TGTGCCAGTGCTAAAAGCTCTGGGGCCAACGTCCTGACTTTC; CDR3 protein: CASAKSSGANVLTF
D gene: NA; clone size: few; J gene: TRBJ1-3; V gene: TRBV6-5; CDR3 DNA: TGTGCCAGCACAGCAGGTCCCATTAACACCATATATTTT; CDR3 protein: CASTAGPINTIYF
D gene: NA; clone size: NA; J gene: TRBJ1-1; V gene: TRBV2; CDR3 DNA: TGTGCCAGCAGTCAGGGGATGAACACTGAAGCTTTCTTT; CDR3 protein: CASSQGMNTEAFF
D gene: TRBD2; clone size: once; J gene: TRBJ2-1; V gene: TRBV19; CDR3 DNA: TGTGCCAGTAGTCTTGCGGGAGATTTCAACAATGAGCAGTTCTTC; CDR3 protein: CASSLAGDFNNEQFF
D gene: TRBD2; clone size: NA; J gene: TRBJ2-7; V gene: TRBV7-9; CDR3 DNA: TGTGCCAGCAGCTTGACCCAGACTAGCGGCGAGCAGTACTTC; CDR3 protein: CASSLTQTSGEQYF
D gene: NA; clone size: NA; J gene: TRBJ2-1; V gene: TRBV6-5; CDR3 DNA: TGTGCCAGCAGTTACTCCCACGGGGGACCTGGGAATGAGCAGTTCTTC; CDR3 protein: CASSYSHGGPGNEQFF
D gene: NA; clone size: NA; J gene: TRBJ2-3; V gene: TRBV12-5; CDR3 DNA: TGTGCTAGTGGTTTGGGTCCAACGGGGACAGATACGCAGTATTTT; CDR3 protein: CASGLGPTGTDTQYF
D gene: NA; clone size: once; J gene: TRBJ1-1; V gene: TRBV19; CDR3 DNA: TGTGCCAGTAGTATAGGTTACCGGGGGAGCCTCCCAACCCGCCCCAACACTGAAGCTTTCTTT; CDR3 protein: CASSIGYRGSLPTRPNTEAFF
D gene: NA; clone size: NA; J gene: TRBJ2-7; V gene: TRBV29-1; CDR3 DNA: TGCAGCGTTCGGGTTTCGCACGAAGATACTTACGAGCAGTACTTC; CDR3 protein: CSVRVSHEDTYEQYF
D gene: NA; clone size: once; J gene: TRBJ2-3; V gene: TRBV20-1; CDR3 DNA: TGCAGTGCTAGAGATCTAACGCAGTATTTT; CDR3 protein: CSARDLTQYF
D gene: NA; clone size: once; J gene: TRBJ2-5; V gene: TRBV5-1; CDR3 DNA: TGCGCCAGCAGCTCGAGCCAAGAGACCCAGTACTTC; CDR3 protein: CASSSSQETQYF
D gene: NA; clone size: NA; J gene: TRBJ2-7; V gene: TRBV20-1; CDR3 DNA: TGCAGTGCTGAAGGTCCGTCCCGGGGTTACTTC; CDR3 protein: CSAEGPSRGYF
D gene: NA; clone size: NA; J gene: TRBJ2-2; V gene: TRBV7-6; CDR3 DNA: TGTGCCAGCAGCCGCAGGCAGGCGAACACCGGGGAGCTGTTTTTT; CDR3 protein: CASSRRQANTGELFF
D gene: NA; clone size: NA; J gene: TRBJ2-7; V gene: TRBV5-6; CDR3 DNA: TGTGCCAGCAGCTTGGGTGGTACGAGCTCCTACGAGCAGTACTTC; CDR3 protein: CASSLGGTSSYEQYF
D gene: NA; clone size: NA; J gene: TRBJ1-5; V gene: TRBV18; CDR3 DNA: TGTGCCAGCTCACCACCCTTTGCGGGGGGCGTTGGGACAAATCAGCCCCAGCATTTT; CDR3 protein: CASSPPFAGGVGTNQPQHF
D gene: TRBD1; clone size: few; J gene: TRBJ1-1; V gene: TRBV4-2; CDR3 DNA: TGTGCCAGCAGCCCGACAGGGAGGACTGAAGCTTTCTTT; CDR3 protein: CASSPTGRTEAFF
D gene: NA; clone size: NA; J gene: TRBJ1-1; V gene: TRBV25-1; CDR3 DNA: TGTGCCAGCAGTGAAAGGCTCACGGGAGCTTTCTTT; CDR3 protein: CASSERLTGAFF
D gene: NA; clone size: NA; J gene: TRBJ2-7; V gene: TRBV21-1; CDR3 DNA: TGTGCCAGCGCGAGTAGGTTAGCGGGAGGGCCAAAAGAGCAGTACTTC; CDR3 protein: CASASRLAGGPKEQYF
D gene: NA; clone size: NA; J gene: TRBJ2-3; V gene: TRBV5-1; CDR3 DNA: TGCGCCAGCAGTCCTGAAATAGTAGATACGCAGTATTTT; CDR3 protein: CASSPEIVDTQYF
D gene: TRBD1; clone size: NA; J gene: TRBJ1-4; V gene: TRBV15; CDR3 DNA: TGTGCCACTACCGGGACAGGGGATGAAAAACTGTTTTTT; CDR3 protein: CATTGTGDEKLFF
D gene: NA; clone size: NA; J gene: TRBJ1-4; V gene: TRBV2; CDR3 DNA: TGTGCCAGCGATTGGGGCAGGGGTGAAAAACTGTTTTTT; CDR3 protein: CASDWGRGEKLFF
D gene: TRBD2; clone size: NA; J gene: TRBJ2-7; V gene: TRBV4-1; CDR3 DNA: TGCGCCAGCAGCCTGGGCGGGGGAGGGGATGGAGGCTACGAGCAGTACTTC; CDR3 protein: CASSLGGGGDGGYEQYF
D gene: TRBD1; clone size: NA; J gene: TRBJ1-3; V gene: TRBV2; CDR3 DNA: TGTGCCAGCAGTGAACAGGGGGTTGCTGGAAACACCATATATTTT; CDR3 protein: CASSEQGVAGNTIYF
D gene: TRBD1; clone size: NA; J gene: TRBJ2-7; V gene: TRBV4-1; CDR3 DNA: TGCGCCAGCAGCAGGGGACAGGGGGGGACCTACGAGCAGTACTTC; CDR3 protein: CASSRGQGGTYEQYF
D gene: NA; clone size: NA; J gene: TRBJ1-5; V gene: TRBV29-1; CDR3 DNA: TGCAGCGTTGGAAGATGGCGGCGGAGTAGCAATCAGCCCCAGCATTTT; CDR3 protein: CSVGRWRRSSNQPQHF